The present T cell receptor beta chain was sequenced within a study of cytomegalovirus exposure and HLA in healthy donors. Study conclusions and caveats: Later work found most CMV-associated TCR beta chains apparently HLA-restricted. The study put 160 or so TCR beta chains on its list as cytomegalovirus-associated. HLA allele associations emerged for under 20,000 TCR beta sequences in a later analysis, at 0.05 false discovery rate.

The PCR employed 60 Vbeta primers together with 13 Jbeta primers. Libraries were prepared by immunoSEQ multiplex PCR; TCRdb keeps only in-frame clonotypes and omits some of them. The sample carries 120,000 to 150,000 clones, approximately 78% recorded once. This clone appeared a single time. Its matching antigen is unknown. The germline gene is not matched at one end of the junction; a read error may be the cause. The CDR3 has 11 amino acids. Germline CDR1 reads SEHNR; CDR2 reads FQNEAQ (reference sequence). The chain employs TRBV7-9 and TRBJ2-7; no firm D call. Sequenced input: PBMCs. The receptor was derived from a man in his forties in good health and CMV-seropositive. CDR3 nucleotides: TGTTCCAGCAGCACCAGCTACGAGCAGTACTTC. The encoded protein is CSSSTSYEQYF.